This T cell receptor beta chain was recovered during a study of T cells after yellow fever vaccination. General study findings and limits: Faster peaking, at day 5 versus 15, marked a secondary response that was weaker.

Via MiXCR, TCRdb re-called the 5' RACE reads, giving one row per CDR3 protein. Among 320,000 or so distinct CDR3 sequences listed, roughly 8% were seen once. To note about this clonotype: Antigen: not known.

This CDR3 is built from 14 residues. CDR1 and CDR2 from the germline V gene are SGHTA and FQGTGA. V lost 2 bases and J 5 bases, leaving 11 bases between the germline ends. Sequenced here: PBMCs, sampled roughly 47 days after the first yellow fever vaccination. This clonotype originated in a young man who received the YFV17D yellow fever vaccine. The rearrangement joins TRBV7-3 to TRBJ2-3, with a possible D match to TRBD1 (5 bases). The CDR3 sequence is CASSLLQGQDTQYF. The CDR3 DNA reads as TGTGCCAGCAGCTTACTTCAGGGTCAAGATACGCAGTATTTT. Complete variable domain (other parts from reference TRBV7-3 and TRBJ2-3): GAGVSQTPSNKVTEKGKYVELRCDPISGHTALYWYRQSLGQGPEFLIYFQGTGAADDSGLPNDRFFAVRPEGSVSTLKIQRTERGDSAVYLCASSLLQGQDTQYFGPGTRLTVL.